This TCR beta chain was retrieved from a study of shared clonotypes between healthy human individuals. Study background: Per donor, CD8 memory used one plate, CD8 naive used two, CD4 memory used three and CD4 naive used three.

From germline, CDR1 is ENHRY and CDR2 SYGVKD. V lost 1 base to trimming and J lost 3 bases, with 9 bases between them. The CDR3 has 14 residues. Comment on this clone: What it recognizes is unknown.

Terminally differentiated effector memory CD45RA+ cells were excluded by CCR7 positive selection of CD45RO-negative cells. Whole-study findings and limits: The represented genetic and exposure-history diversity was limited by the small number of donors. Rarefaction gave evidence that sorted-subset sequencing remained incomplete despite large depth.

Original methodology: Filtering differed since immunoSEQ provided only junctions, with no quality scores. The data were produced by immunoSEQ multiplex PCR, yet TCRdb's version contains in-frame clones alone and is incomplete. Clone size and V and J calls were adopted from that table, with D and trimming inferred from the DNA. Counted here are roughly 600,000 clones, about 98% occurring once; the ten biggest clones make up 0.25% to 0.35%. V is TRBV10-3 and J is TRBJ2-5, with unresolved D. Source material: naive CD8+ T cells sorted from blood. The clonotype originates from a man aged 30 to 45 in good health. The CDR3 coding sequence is TGTGCCATCAGTGAGTTCCGGCCAGAAGAGACCCAGTACTTC. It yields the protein CAISEFRPEETQYF.